This TCR beta chain is from a study of blood T cell repertoires in COVID-19. Across the whole study: T cells, B-cell-depleted T cells, or PBMCs provided the cDNA or gDNA that served as material.

The CDR3 contains 15 residues. V shed 6 bases and J shed 5 bases, with 19 bases lying between them. CDR1 MNHEY and CDR2 SVGEGT come from the germline V gene. How the authors handled the data: Researchers report that nucleated cell counts were estimated from reference gene primer amplification. Sequencing was performed with immunoSEQ multiplex PCR; in TCRdb, only in-frame clones are kept and a portion is missing. D and trimming come from the DNA, and the V and J calls and clone size come from that table. The table records tens of thousands of clones, more than 65% of them present only once. V is TRBV6-2 or TRBV6-3 and J is TRBJ2-5; tentative D call: TRBD2 (8 bases). The source material was peripheral blood. The source is a man at least 80 years old with active or convalescent COVID-19. CDR3 sequence reads: CASSPSGQRGETQYF. The CDR3 DNA reads TGTGCCAGCAGCCCCTCGGGACAGCGGGGGGAGACCCAGTACTTC.